This T cell receptor (beta chain) was found in a study of molecular identifiers for immune sequencing clone quantification. Study conclusions and caveats: It was shown that clones above 20 RNA copies held over 99% of effector molecules, but under 1% in naive cells. Highly expanded clones may be undercounted when identical TCR molecules share barcodes.

The authors built bulk TCR libraries by previously described methods with listed TCR primers. TCRdb ran MiXCR on the PCR reads and lists one entry per CDR3 protein. The sample consists of 490,000 or so distinct CDR3 sequences, about a fifth of them appearing once. Sorting selected naive CD8 T cells with a CD8+CD4-CCR7+CD45RA+ phenotype. This CDR3 is 16 amino acids long. The germline V gene has CDR1 SGHTA and CDR2 FQGNSA. V lost 2 bases and J 3 bases, leaving 14 bases between the germline ends. In its sample, this clonotype was seen a few times. Its specificity is unknown. The receptor's source is a human donor in good health. Some libraries in this study had Jurkat cell RNA spiked in. The V gene is TRBV7-2, the J gene TRBJ1-5; D ambiguous. Sequencing used naive CD8+ T cells from blood, with Jurkat cell RNA spiked in. Sample subset: FACS-sorted CD8+CD4-CCR7+CD45RA+ naive T cells. CDR3 DNA: TGTGCCAGCAGCTTATACTTAGAGGGCCTCAATCAGCCCCAGCATTTT. This translates into CASSLYLEGLNQPQHF.